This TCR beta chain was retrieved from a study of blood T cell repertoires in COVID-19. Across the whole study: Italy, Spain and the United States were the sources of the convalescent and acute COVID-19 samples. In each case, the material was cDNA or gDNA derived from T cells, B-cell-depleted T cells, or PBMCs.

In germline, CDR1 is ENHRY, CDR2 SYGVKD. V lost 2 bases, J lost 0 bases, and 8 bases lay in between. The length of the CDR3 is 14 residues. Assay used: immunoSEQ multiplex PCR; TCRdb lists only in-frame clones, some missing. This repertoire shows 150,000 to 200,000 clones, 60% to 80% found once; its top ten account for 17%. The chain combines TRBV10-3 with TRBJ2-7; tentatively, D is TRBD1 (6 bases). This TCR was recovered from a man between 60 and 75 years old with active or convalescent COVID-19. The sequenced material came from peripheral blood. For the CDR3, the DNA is TGTGCCATCAGTGAGAGGGACAACTCCTACGAGCAGTACTTC. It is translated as CAISERDNSYEQYF.